The 10 T cell receptor beta chains given below trace back to one sample, sequenced in a study of blood T cell repertoires in COVID-19. Libraries were prepared by immunoSEQ multiplex PCR; TCRdb keeps only in-frame clonotypes and omits some of them. The sample lists around 69,000 clones, 84% occurring once. Specimen: peripheral blood. These receptors all come from a man aged 50 to 59 with active COVID-19.

This clone was recorded only once. CDR3 residues: CASSLGGTGNEKLFF. The CDR3 DNA sequence: TGTGCCAGCAGCTTAGGTGGGACAGGGAATGAAAAACTGTTTTTT. The rearrangement links TRBV7-9 to TRBJ1-4; 9 bases align to TRBD1. Looked up from germline, CDR1 is SEHNR and CDR2 is FQNEAQ (reference sequence). V shed 1 base, J shed 5 bases, and the junction held 2 bases outside the gene matches. The CDR3 is 15 amino acids.

J is TRBJ1-6 and V is TRBV2; D is uncertain. Trimming removed 7 bases at V and 7 bases at J, with 17 bases between. Germline loops: CDR1 SNHLY, CDR2 FYNNEI. The CDR3 sequence is 15 residues long. CDR3 amino acids: CASTKSSNANSPLHF. The CDR3 DNA reads as TGTGCCAGCACCAAATCTTCAAATGCGAATTCACCCCTCCACTTT.

The CDR3 here is CASRRDRGGNQPQHF. CDR3 in DNA: TGTGCCAGCAGGCGGGACAGGGGTGGCAATCAGCCCCAGCATTTT. V and J are TRBV2 and TRBJ1-5; 10 bases line up with TRBD1. The CDR3 spans 15 residues. V shed 6 bases, J shed 2 bases, and the junction held 4 bases outside the gene matches. Germline V gene lookup returns CDR1 SNHLY and CDR2 FYNNEI.

CDR3 DNA sequence: TGTGCCAGCAGCGCCGGGGGTACCCAAGAGACCCAGTACTTC. Amino acids: CASSAGGTQETQYF. The chain links TRBV9 to TRBJ2-5; weak D call: TRBD2 (6 bases). The CDR3 is made up of 14 amino acids. The ends were cut back, 3 bases at V and 1 base at J, with 10 bases in the middle. Per germline, CDR1 SGDLS and CDR2 YYNGEE.

V gene TRBV3-1 (or the pseudogene TRBV3-2) combines with J gene TRBJ2-1; D perhaps matches TRBD2 (5 bases). The CDR3 is 13 amino acids. Germline CDR1 and CDR2: LGHDT and YNNKEL (reference sequence). The V and J ends lost 3 bases and 7 bases respectively, with 10 bases between them. The CDR3 DNA reads TGTGCCAGCAGCCAGGCACGGGGTAATGAGCAGTTCTTC. As protein: CASSQARGNEQFF.

The chain recombines TRBV9 with TRBJ2-5, with 9 bases aligning to TRBD1. Trimming cost V 0 bases and J 4 bases; bases outside gene matches: 4. This CDR3 has 15 amino acids. Germline V gives CDR1 SGDLS, CDR2 YYNGEE. The CDR3 here is CASSVEQGAGETQYF. In DNA form, the CDR3 reads TGTGCCAGCAGCGTAGAACAGGGGGCCGGAGAGACCCAGTACTTC.

The chain couples TRBV7-2 to TRBJ2-4, with TRBD1 matching 7 bases. V was pared by 2 bases and J by 3 bases, with 4 bases of the junction left unmatched. The germline gives CDR1 SGHTA, CDR2 FQGNSA. The CDR3 has 15 amino acids. The CDR3 region has the DNA TGTGCCAGCAGCTTACAGGGGGAACGCAAAAACATTCAGTACTTC. This sequence encodes CASSLQGERKNIQYF.

The chain has TRBV9 and TRBJ1-5, with 7 positions matching TRBD1. The CDR3 consists of 15 residues. The germline gives CDR1 SGDLS, CDR2 YYNGEE. V shed 0 bases and J 2 bases; nucleotides not matched to a gene: 2. CDR3 DNA sequence: TGTGCCAGCAGCGTAGAGGGGGCAGGCAATCAGCCCCAGCATTTT. Its translation: CASSVEGAGNQPQHF.

This clone appeared a single time. This chain links TRBV9 with TRBJ2-7, with D perhaps matching TRBD1 (5 bases). Trimming pared 6 bases from V and 5 bases from J, leaving 15 bases between. This CDR3 comprises 13 residues. Germline assignment: CDR1 SGDLS and CDR2 YYNGEE. The CDR3 bases are TGTGCCAGCAATGGGGTCGTGGGGCACGAGCAGTACTTC. This sequence encodes CASNGVVGHEQYF.

This chain links TRBV6-5 with TRBJ1-5; no definite D call. Per germline, CDR1 MNHEY and CDR2 SVGAGI. The CDR3 consists of 15 residues. V was cut by 4 bases and J by 1 base, with 11 bases left in between. In DNA form, the CDR3 reads TGTGCCAGCAGTTTGGACGGAGGAAGCAATCAGCCCCAGCATTTT. Residues: CASSLDGGSNQPQHF.